Each of the 30 T cell receptor beta chains below was sequenced from the same sample in a study of OX40 agonist ivuxolimab in advanced cancers. The table came from immunoSEQ multiplex PCR; TCRdb's copy has only in-frame clones and leaves some out. This sample yields around 50,000 clones, of which roughly 84% are seen a single time; approximately 0.69% belongs to the top ten. Material: CD4+ or CD8+ T cells sorted from blood, obtained in a trial of the OX40 agonist ivuxolimab. The receptors come from an adult with an advanced solid tumor such as melanoma, head and neck, liver or kidney cancer.

Concerning this clone itself: The same CDR3 can be traced to other DNA sequences in this sample. The V call is TRBV9, the J call TRBJ2-3, with 10 bases matching TRBD2. The J segment lost 1 base and the V segment lost 0 bases, leaving 2 bases of the junction unmatched. Looked up from germline, CDR1 is SGDLS and CDR2 is YYNGEE. The CDR3 is 16 amino acids. CDR3 residues: CASSVGLAGGTDTQYF. The CDR3 DNA follows: TGTGCCAGCAGCGTAGGACTAGCGGGTGGCACAGATACGCAGTATTTT.

The chain uses TRBV19 and TRBJ2-7, with 8 positions matching TRBD1. CDR1 and CDR2 (germline): LNHDA, SQIVND (reference sequence). J lost 1 base, V lost 4 bases, and 6 bases had no gene match. This CDR3 contains 15 residues. The CDR3 coding sequence is TGTGCCAGTAGTACCTGGACAGGGAGATCCTACGAGCAGTACTTC. Its translation: CASSTWTGRSYEQYF.

The J gene is TRBJ2-7, the V gene TRBV4-1; TRBD2 aligns across 10 bases. Germline trimming cut 5 bases from V and 2 bases from J; bases unmatched to any gene: 9. The CDR3 has 16 residues. CDR1 and CDR2 from the germline V gene are MGHRA and YSYEKL. CDR3 protein: CASSSGRLAGAYEQYF. In DNA, the CDR3 is TGCGCCAGCAGCTCGGGTAGGCTAGCGGGAGCCTACGAGCAGTACTTC.

The chain links TRBV5-1 to TRBJ2-3; a weak D match, TRBD1 (5 bases). The germline V gene has CDR1 SGHRS and CDR2 YFSETQ. Trimming pared 7 bases from V and 3 bases from J, leaving 9 bases between. The CDR3 has 12 residues. The CDR3 region has the DNA TGCGCCAGCGGATACAGGACAGATACGCAGTATTTT. Protein: CASGYRTDTQYF.

V gene TRBV5-1 combines with J gene TRBJ2-1; TRBD1 matches 7 bases. Trimming removed 4 bases from V and 4 bases from J; junction bases left unmatched: 11. This CDR3 has 16 residues. Germline lookup yields CDR1 SGHRS and CDR2 YFSETQ. The CDR3 bases are TGCGCCAGCAGCGCCTACAGGGGTCGCGCGTACAATGAGCAGTTCTTC. This codes for CASSAYRGRAYNEQFF.

The chain links TRBV11-2 to TRBJ2-1, with TRBD2 matching 7 bases. Germline CDR1 is SGHAT and CDR2 is FQNNGV. V lost 0 bases, J lost 12 bases, and 8 bases stayed unmatched. This CDR3 contains 14 residues. The DNA for the CDR3 is TGTGCCAGCAGCTTAGATACTAGCGCCACGAGGCAGTTCTTC. It specifies CASSLDTSATRQFF.

This clone was detected a few times. V and J are TRBV7-8 and TRBJ2-7, with 7 bases aligning to TRBD2. In germline, CDR1 is SGHVS, CDR2 FQNEAQ. Trimming at V came to 5 bases and at J to 2 bases, leaving 9 bases not matched to a gene. The CDR3 consists of 15 residues. The CDR3 spells CASSQRLARAYEQYF. The CDR3 DNA follows: TGTGCCAGCAGCCAAAGACTAGCCAGGGCCTACGAGCAGTACTTC.

This clone showed up just once. The chain carries TRBV6-1 and TRBJ1-4; D might be TRBD1 (6 bases). The CDR3 has 14 residues. Germline CDR1 is MNHNS and CDR2 is SASEGT. Trimming shortened V by 7 bases and J by 8 bases, and 17 bases separated the two germline ends. The CDR3 here is CASTERGAGEKLFF. The CDR3 DNA reads as TGTGCCAGCACCGAAAGGGGGGCGGGAGAAAAACTGTTTTTT.

This rearrangement joins TRBV28 to TRBJ1-5; 7 nucleotides line up with TRBD1. Germline V gene lookup returns CDR1 MDHEN and CDR2 SYDVKM. V was clipped by 5 bases and J by 5 bases; unmatched bases: 9. This CDR3 spans 15 amino acids. CDR3: CASSRRGQVDQPQHF. The CDR3 nucleotides are TGTGCCAGCAGTCGGCGCGGACAGGTAGATCAGCCCCAGCATTTT.

The chain joins TRBV6-1 to TRBJ2-7; 7 bases are a match to TRBD2. Losses at the gene ends were 6 bases for V and 2 bases for J; bases not matched to a gene: 10. This CDR3 is 15 amino acids long. Germline CDR1 is MNHNS and CDR2 is SASEGT. CDR3 sequence reads: CASSEVQRGPYEQYF. CDR3 DNA: TGTGCCAGCAGCGAGGTCCAGCGGGGTCCCTACGAGCAGTACTTC.

This sequence joins TRBV11-2 and TRBJ1-4; D not resolved. Germline V gene sequence: CDR1 SGHAT, CDR2 FQNNGV. CDR3 length: 13 residues. The V gene lost 1 base and the J gene lost 13 bases, with 13 bases spanning the gap. CDR3 protein: CASSLGGSGSLFF. CDR3 in DNA: TGTGCCAGCAGCTTAGGGGGATCTGGATCACTGTTTTTT.

This chain joins TRBV7-8 and TRBJ1-2; D remains unclear. Germline loops: CDR1 SGHVS, CDR2 FQNEAQ. This CDR3 spans 13 amino acids. Trimming removed 3 bases from V and 6 bases from J, with 11 bases in between. The CDR3 region has the DNA TGTGCCAGCAGCTTCATAGGGTCCGATGGCTACACCTTC. This codes for CASSFIGSDGYTF.

The DNA for the CDR3 is TGTGCCAGCCTCAGGGAGAGCTCCTACGAGCAGTACTTC. Translation gives CASLRESSYEQYF. The chain recombines TRBV6-1 with TRBJ2-7, with D tentatively TRBD1 or TRBD2 (5 bases each). The V end was cut by 8 bases, the J end by 0 bases, with 11 bases between. The CDR3 has 13 residues. Germline V lookup: CDR1 MNHNS, CDR2 SASEGT.

This chain connects TRBV27 to TRBJ2-3, with 7 nucleotides matching TRBD2. This CDR3 comprises 15 residues. From germline, CDR1 is MNHEY and CDR2 SMNVEV (reference sequence). Trimming cost V 2 bases and J 4 bases; bases outside gene matches: 6. The CDR3: CASSLGGGRSDTQYF. In DNA, the CDR3 is TGTGCCAGCAGTTTAGGTGGCGGGAGATCAGATACGCAGTATTTT.

The gene calls are TRBV5-1 and TRBJ1-2; D is unresolved. The CDR3 runs to 12 residues. V dropped 4 bases and J dropped 8 bases, with 12 bases sitting between them. Germline assignment: CDR1 SGHRS and CDR2 YFSETQ. CDR3 DNA: TGCGCCAGCAGCCCCGAGTTTTACGGCTACACCTTC. Amino acids: CASSPEFYGYTF. Variable domain in full (rest from reference TRBV5-1 and TRBJ1-2): KAGVTQTPRYLIKTRGQQVTLSCSPISGHRSVSWYQQTPGQGLQFLFEYFSETQRNKGNFPGRFSGRQFSNSRSEMNVSTLELGDSALYLCASSPEFYGYTFGSGTRLTVV.

The V and J genes are TRBV6-5 and TRBJ1-2; 11 bases align to TRBD1. The CDR3 covers 16 residues. Germline V gene lookup returns CDR1 MNHEY and CDR2 SVGAGI. The ends lost 0 bases at V and 4 bases at J; junction bases unmatched: 4. The CDR3 is CASSYSRTGGGYGYTF. CDR3 nucleotides: TGTGCCAGCAGTTACTCTCGGACAGGGGGCGGCTATGGCTACACCTTC.

This chain joins TRBV16 and TRBJ2-7; TRBD2 matches at 11 bases. With 1 base clipped from V and 3 bases from J, the junction kept 5 bases outside the gene matches. The CDR3 contains 16 residues. From germline, CDR1 is KGHSY and CDR2 FQNENV. CDR3 nucleotide sequence: TGTGCCAGCAGCCAATTCGGTAGCGGGAGGGTCTACGAGCAGTACTTC. Translated: CASSQFGSGRVYEQYF.

The V gene is TRBV19, the J gene TRBJ1-5; D perhaps matches TRBD1 (5 bases). The length of the CDR3 is 14 residues. V lost 6 bases and J 0 bases, leaving 9 bases between the germline ends. Germline V CDR1 and CDR2: LNHDA, SQIVND (reference sequence). CDR3 protein: CASSRQYSNQPQHF. The CDR3, as DNA: TGTGCCAGTAGCAGACAGTATAGCAATCAGCCCCAGCATTTT. Using reference TRBV19 and TRBJ1-5 for the parts outside the CDR3, the full variable domain is DGGITQSPKYLFRKEGQNVTLSCEQNLNHDAMYWYRQDPGQGLRLIYYSQIVNDFQKGDIAEGYSVSREKKESFPLTVTSAQKNPTAFYLCASSRQYSNQPQHFGDGTRLSIL.

CDR3 in amino acids: CASRKENTGELFF. The CDR3 coding sequence is TGTGCCTCACGAAAGGAGAACACCGGGGAGCTGTTTTTT. V gene TRBV15 combines with J gene TRBJ2-2, with D unresolved. Germline CDR1 reads LNHNV; CDR2 reads YYDKDF (reference sequence). This CDR3 has 13 amino acids. The germline V and J ends were trimmed by 11 bases and 1 base, with 11 bases remaining between them. The complete variable domain, with remaining parts taken from reference TRBV15 and TRBJ2-2, reads DAMVIQNPRYQVTQFGKPVTLSCSQTLNHNVMYWYQQKSSQAPKLLFHYYDKDFNNEADTPDNFQSRRPNTSFCFLDIRSPGLGDTAMYLCASRKENTGELFFGEGSRLTVL.

V and J are TRBV2 and TRBJ2-5; a possible D gene is TRBD1 (6 bases). From germline, CDR1 is SNHLY and CDR2 FYNNEI. This CDR3 is 14 amino acids long. Trimming removed 6 bases at V and 3 bases at J, with 14 bases between. CDR3 region: CASSPTGSKETQYF. CDR3 nucleotides: TGTGCCAGCAGCCCCACAGGGAGCAAAGAGACCCAGTACTTC. Full variable domain (remainder filled in from reference TRBV2 and TRBJ2-5): EPEVTQTPSHQVTQMGQEVILRCVPISNHLYFYWYRQILGQKVEFLVSFYNNEISEKSEIFDDQFSVERPDGSNFTLKIRSTKLEDSAMYFCASSPTGSKETQYFGPGTRLLVL.

This chain links TRBV11-3 with TRBJ2-5; D unclear. The length of the CDR3 is 14 residues. With 1 base removed from V and 5 bases from J, the gap between germline ends came to 11 bases. Germline V gene data show CDR1 as SGHNT and CDR2 as YENEEA. The CDR3 DNA sequence: TGTGCCAGCAGCTTAGGTAGAAGCCGGGAGACCCAGTACTTC. It yields the protein CASSLGRSRETQYF.

The chain couples TRBV5-1 to TRBJ1-1; D unresolved. The V gene's germline CDR1 is SGHRS and CDR2 YFSETQ. The CDR3 runs to 15 residues. Trimming stripped 4 bases from V and 6 bases from J, with 19 bases between. The chain's CDR3 is CASSLTGVRAPEAFF. The DNA for the CDR3 is TGCGCCAGCAGCCTGACCGGGGTTCGGGCCCCTGAAGCTTTCTTT.

V and J are TRBV6-5 and TRBJ2-2; 7 positions agree with TRBD1. The germline V gene has CDR1 MNHEY and CDR2 SVGAGI. CDR3 length: 15 residues. V gave up 7 bases and J gave up 6 bases; unmatched junction bases: 11. The CDR3: CASKTATGQAGELFF. CDR3 DNA sequence: TGTGCCAGCAAAACTGCGACAGGGCAAGCCGGGGAGCTGTTTTTT.

The J gene is TRBJ2-1, the V gene TRBV19; 10 positions match TRBD1. The CDR3 extends over 13 amino acids. V was clipped by 7 bases and J by 6 bases; unmatched bases: 3. Germline-derived CDR1 and CDR2 are LNHDA and SQIVND (reference sequence). In nucleotides, the CDR3 is TGTGCCAGTAAAGGGACAGGGGCCAATGAGCAGTTCTTC. This codes for CASKGTGANEQFF.

V usage is TRBV2 and J usage is TRBJ2-3, with 9 bases lining up with TRBD1. Looked up from germline, CDR1 is SNHLY and CDR2 is FYNNEI. The CDR3 length is 15 residues. The trim removed 6 bases at V and 7 bases at J, leaving 11 bases unmatched. The CDR3 DNA is TGTGCCAGCAGAGACCTCCGGACAGGGGATTATACGCAGTATTTT. Translating gives CASRDLRTGDYTQYF. The full variable domain, with the rest looked up from reference TRBV2 and TRBJ2-3, is EPEVTQTPSHQVTQMGQEVILRCVPISNHLYFYWYRQILGQKVEFLVSFYNNEISEKSEIFDDQFSVERPDGSNFTLKIRSTKLEDSAMYFCASRDLRTGDYTQYFGPGTRLTVL.

V gene TRBV5-5 combines with J gene TRBJ2-7, with 10 bases fitting TRBD2. The J segment lost 3 bases and the V segment lost 0 bases, leaving 3 bases of the junction unmatched. CDR1 and CDR2 from the germline V gene are SGHKS and YYEKEE (reference sequence). The CDR3 spans 15 residues. The CDR3 DNA is TGTGCCAGCAGCTTGGCACTAGCGGGATACTACGAGCAGTACTTC. Amino acids: CASSLALAGYYEQYF.

This chain connects TRBV2 to TRBJ1-4, with 7 bases fitting TRBD1. The CDR3 sequence is 15 residues long. V lost 7 bases, J lost 7 bases, and 12 bases stayed unmatched. Germline V gene lookup returns CDR1 SNHLY and CDR2 FYNNEI. Written as DNA, the CDR3 is TGTGCCAGCATACTGGACAGGCAAAGGGGTGAAAAACTGTTTTTT. Its translation: CASILDRQRGEKLFF.

The chain recombines TRBV10-3 with TRBJ2-3, with D maybe TRBD1 (5 bases). This CDR3 has 13 residues. CDR1 is ENHRY, CDR2 SYGVKD, per germline. V was cut by 6 bases and J by 1 base, with 8 bases left in between. The CDR3 DNA reads as TGTGCCATCAGCCTGACAGGCACAGATACGCAGTATTTT. Its protein is CAISLTGTDTQYF.

The chain joins TRBV11-2 to TRBJ2-1, with D hard to call. V shed 0 bases and J shed 10 bases, with 7 bases lying between them. In germline, CDR1 is SGHAT, CDR2 FQNNGV. The CDR3 is 12 amino acids. CDR3 loop: CASSLDIREQFF. The CDR3 coding sequence is TGTGCCAGCAGCTTAGATATCAGGGAGCAGTTCTTC.

The chain carries TRBV6-1 and TRBJ1-5, with a tentative D call TRBD1 (5 bases). The CDR3 runs 14 residues. CDR1 and CDR2 from the germline V gene are MNHNS and SASEGT. The germline V and J ends were trimmed by 4 bases and 4 bases, with 11 bases remaining between them. DNA for the CDR3: TGTGCCAGCAGTGTGGGCAGGGTGAATCAGCCCCAGCATTTT. As protein: CASSVGRVNQPQHF.